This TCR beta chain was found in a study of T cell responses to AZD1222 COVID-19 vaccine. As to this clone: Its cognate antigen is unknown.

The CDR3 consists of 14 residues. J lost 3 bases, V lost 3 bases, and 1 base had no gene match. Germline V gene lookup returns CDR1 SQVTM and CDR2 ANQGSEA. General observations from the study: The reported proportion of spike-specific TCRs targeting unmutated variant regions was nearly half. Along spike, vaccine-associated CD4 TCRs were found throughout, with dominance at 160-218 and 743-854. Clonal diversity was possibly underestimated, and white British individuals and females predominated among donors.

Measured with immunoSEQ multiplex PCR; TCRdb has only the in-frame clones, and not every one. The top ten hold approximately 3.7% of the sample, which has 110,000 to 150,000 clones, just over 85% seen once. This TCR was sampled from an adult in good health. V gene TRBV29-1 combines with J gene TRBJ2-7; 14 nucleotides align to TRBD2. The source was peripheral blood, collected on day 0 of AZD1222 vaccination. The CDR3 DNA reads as TGCAGCGTTGAGGGGACTAGCGGGGGCTACGAGCAGTACTTC. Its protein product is CSVEGTSGGYEQYF.